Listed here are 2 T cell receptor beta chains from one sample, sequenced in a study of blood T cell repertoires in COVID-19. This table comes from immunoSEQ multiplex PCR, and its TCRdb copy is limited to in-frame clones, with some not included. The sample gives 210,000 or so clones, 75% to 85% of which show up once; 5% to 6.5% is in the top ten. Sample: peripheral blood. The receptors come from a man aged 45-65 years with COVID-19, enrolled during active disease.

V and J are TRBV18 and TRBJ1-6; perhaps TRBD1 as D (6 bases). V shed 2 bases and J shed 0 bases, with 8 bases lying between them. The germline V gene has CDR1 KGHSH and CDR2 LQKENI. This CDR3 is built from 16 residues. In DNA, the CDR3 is TGTGCCAGCTCACCAACAGGGAGCTCCTATAATTCACCCCTCCACTTT. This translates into CASSPTGSSYNSPLHF.

The CDR3 DNA reads TGTGCCAGCTCAATAGCGGGGGGGACGGTATACGAGCAGTACTTC. Translation: CASSIAGGTVYEQYF. The chain uses TRBV6-5 and TRBJ2-7; 11 bases fit TRBD2. V lost 8 bases and J lost 4; bases outside the gene matches: 10. Looked up from germline, CDR1 is MNHEY and CDR2 is SVGAGI. The length of the CDR3 is 15 residues.